The 3 T cell receptor beta chains below all came from one sample that was sequenced in a study of blood T cell repertoires in COVID-19. The assay was immunoSEQ multiplex PCR, and TCRdb's table has in-frame clones only and misses some. This table has 120,000 to 150,000 clones, around nine tenths appearing once. Sequencing was done on a sample of PBMCs or T cells enriched from blood (not recorded which). The receptor source for this set is a woman aged 25 to 39 with acute COVID-19.

CDR3 in DNA: TGTGCCAGCAGCCCGGGAGGGCGTTTTAGCAATCAGCCCCAGCATTTT. It codes for CASSPGGRFSNQPQHF. V gene TRBV27 combines with J gene TRBJ1-5; D gene ambiguous. There are 16 residues in the CDR3. The germline V gene has CDR1 MNHEY and CDR2 SMNVEV (reference sequence). V was cut by 6 bases and J by 0 bases, with 15 bases left in between.

This clone was counted only a few times. This chain links TRBV4-3 with TRBJ1-5, with 7 bases that match TRBD1. This CDR3 is built from 14 residues. V gave up 2 bases and J gave up 7 bases; unmatched junction bases: 5. CDR1 is LGHNA and CDR2 is YSLEER in the germline V gene. CDR3 DNA: TGCGCCAGCAGCCAATTACAGGGGACACAGCCCCAGCATTTT. Its translation: CASSQLQGTQPQHF.

The chain has TRBV4-1 and TRBJ2-7; 7 nucleotides agree with TRBD2. The germline V gene has CDR1 MGHRA and CDR2 YSYEKL. This CDR3 region has 13 residues. The trim removed 3 bases at V and 12 bases at J, leaving 11 bases unmatched. CDR3 amino acids: CASSQYGLGGSYF. The CDR3 DNA reads TGCGCCAGCAGCCAGTATGGACTAGGAGGGTCGTACTTC.